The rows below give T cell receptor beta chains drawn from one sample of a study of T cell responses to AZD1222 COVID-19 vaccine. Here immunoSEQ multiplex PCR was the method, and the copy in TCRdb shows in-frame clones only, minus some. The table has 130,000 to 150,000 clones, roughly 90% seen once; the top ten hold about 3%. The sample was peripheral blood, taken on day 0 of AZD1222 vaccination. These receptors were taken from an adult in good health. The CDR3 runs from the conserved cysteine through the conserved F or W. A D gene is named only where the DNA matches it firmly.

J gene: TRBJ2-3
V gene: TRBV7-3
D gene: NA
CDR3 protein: CASSPDRWADTQYF
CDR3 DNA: TGTGCCAGCAGCCCAGACAGGTGGGCAGATACGCAGTATTTT

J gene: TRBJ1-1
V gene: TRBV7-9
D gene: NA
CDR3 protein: CASSPSDRHEAFF
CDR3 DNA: TGTGCCAGCAGCCCCTCCGACAGACATGAAGCTTTCTTT

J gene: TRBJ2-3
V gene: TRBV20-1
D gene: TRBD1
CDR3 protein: CSASHRTGVADTQYF
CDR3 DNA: TGCAGTGCTAGTCACAGGACAGGGGTCGCAGATACGCAGTATTTT

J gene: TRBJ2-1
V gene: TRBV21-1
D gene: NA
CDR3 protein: CASRFGRKEFNEQFF
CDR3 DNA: TGTGCCAGCAGATTTGGACGGAAAGAATTTAATGAGCAGTTCTTC

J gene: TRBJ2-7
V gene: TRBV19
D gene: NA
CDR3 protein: CASSTRGGSYEQYF
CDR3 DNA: TGTGCCAGTAGCACCCGAGGGGGCTCCTACGAGCAGTACTTC

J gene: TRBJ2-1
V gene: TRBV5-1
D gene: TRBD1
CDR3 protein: CASSSGQSSYNEQFF
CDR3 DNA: TGCGCCAGCAGCTCGGGACAGAGCTCCTACAATGAGCAGTTCTTC

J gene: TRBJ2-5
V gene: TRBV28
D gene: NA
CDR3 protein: CASSPYGGGETQYF
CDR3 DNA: TGTGCCAGCAGCCCCTACGGGGGTGGAGAGACCCAGTACTTC

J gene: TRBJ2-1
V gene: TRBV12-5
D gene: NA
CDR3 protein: CASGFAPGGSSYNEQFF
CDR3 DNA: TGTGCTAGTGGTTTCGCACCAGGGGGGAGCTCCTACAATGAGCAGTTCTTC

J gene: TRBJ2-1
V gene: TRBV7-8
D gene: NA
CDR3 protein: CASSLAWYSSSYNEQFF
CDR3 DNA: TGTGCCAGCAGCTTAGCGTGGTACAGTAGCTCCTACAATGAGCAGTTCTTC

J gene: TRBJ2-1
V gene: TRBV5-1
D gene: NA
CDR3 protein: CASSQESYNEQFF
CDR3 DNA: TGCGCCAGCAGTCAAGAATCCTACAATGAGCAGTTCTTC

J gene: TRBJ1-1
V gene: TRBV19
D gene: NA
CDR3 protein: CASSIGGGGTEAFF
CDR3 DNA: TGTGCCAGTAGTATAGGCGGGGGCGGCACTGAAGCTTTCTTT